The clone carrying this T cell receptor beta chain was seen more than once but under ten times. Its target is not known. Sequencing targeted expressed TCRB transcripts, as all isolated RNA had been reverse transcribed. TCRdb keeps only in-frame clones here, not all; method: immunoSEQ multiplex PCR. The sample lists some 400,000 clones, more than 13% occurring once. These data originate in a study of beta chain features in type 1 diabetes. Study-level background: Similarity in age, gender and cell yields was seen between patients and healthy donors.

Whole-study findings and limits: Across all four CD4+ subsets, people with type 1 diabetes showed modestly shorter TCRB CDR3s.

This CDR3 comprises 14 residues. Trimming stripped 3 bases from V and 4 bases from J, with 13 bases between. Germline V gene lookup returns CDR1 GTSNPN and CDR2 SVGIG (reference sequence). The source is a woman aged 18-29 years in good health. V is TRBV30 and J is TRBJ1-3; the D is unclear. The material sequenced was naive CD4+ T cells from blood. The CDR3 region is CAWRVGSGGNTIYF. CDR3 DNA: TGTGCCTGGAGGGTCGGTTCGGGAGGAAACACCATATATTTT.